The rows below give T cell receptor beta chains drawn from one sample of a study of cytomegalovirus exposure and HLA in healthy donors. Libraries were prepared by immunoSEQ multiplex PCR; TCRdb keeps only in-frame clonotypes and omits some of them. This sample yields under 200,000 clones, of which almost 85% are seen a single time; more than 0.4% belongs to the top ten. The specimen was PBMCs. The origin of the receptors is a woman aged 50 to 60 in good health and CMV-seronegative. Both conserved end residues are part of each CDR3. D genes are given only for firm matches. Only some rows state a clone size, as once, few, many or a class for expanded clones.

j_call	d_call	v_call	clone_size	cdr3_aa	cdr3_nt
TRBJ2-7	TRBD2	TRBV27	.	CASSFGAGGGYEQYF	TGTGCCAGCAGTTTCGGGGCGGGAGGGGGTTACGAGCAGTACTTC
TRBJ1-2	TRBD1	TRBV6-1	.	CASSLSQRGLSGYTF	TGTGCCAGCAGCCTGTCCCAGAGGGGGCTCTCTGGCTACACCTTC
TRBJ2-1	.	TRBV5-1	few	CASSLILTGRSYNEQFF	TGCGCCAGCAGCTTGATCCTGACTGGGAGGTCCTACAATGAGCAGTTCTTC
TRBJ1-3	.	TRBV28	few	CASSWGDGGNTIYF	TGTGCCAGCAGTTGGGGGGACGGTGGAAACACCATATATTTT
TRBJ1-2	TRBD1	TRBV27	.	CASSRTGATNYGYTF	TGTGCCAGCAGTAGGACAGGGGCTACGAACTATGGCTACACCTTC
TRBJ1-4	TRBD1	TRBV18	.	CASSPRTGKLHATNEKLFF	TGTGCCAGCTCACCCCGGACAGGGAAGCTTCATGCAACTAATGAAAAACTGTTTTTT
TRBJ1-2	TRBD1	TRBV9	.	CASSPGGQGPGGYTF	TGTGCCAGCAGCCCAGGAGGACAGGGGCCAGGGGGCTACACCTTC
TRBJ2-5	.	TRBV7-2	.	CASSLGSQETQYF	TGTGCCAGCAGCTTAGGCAGTCAAGAGACCCAGTACTTC
TRBJ2-1	.	TRBV7-8	.	CASSLGTRFGDYNEQFF	TGTGCCAGCAGCTTAGGTACCCGGTTTGGAGATTACAATGAGCAGTTCTTC
TRBJ2-3	.	TRBV18	.	CASSGEGGGTDTQYF	TGTGCCAGCTCCGGTGAAGGGGGGGGCACAGATACGCAGTATTTT
TRBJ1-5	.	TRBV5-1	.	CASSLAGSDQPQHF	TGCGCCAGCAGCCTTGCAGGGTCGGATCAGCCCCAGCATTTT
TRBJ2-3	.	TRBV7-3	.	CASSLSVGDTQYF	TGTGCCAGCAGCTTAAGCGTTGGAGATACGCAGTATTTT
TRBJ2-1	.	TRBV5-4	.	CASTILNEQFF	TGTGCCAGCACCATACTCAATGAGCAGTTCTTC
TRBJ2-1	TRBD2	TRBV7-9	.	CASTSGSGNEQFF	TGTGCCAGCACCAGCGGGAGTGGTAATGAGCAGTTCTTC
TRBJ2-3	TRBD2	TRBV12-5	.	CASGLVGLAGSTDTQYF	TGTGCTAGTGGTTTGGTAGGACTAGCGGGGAGCACAGATACGCAGTATTTT
TRBJ2-6	.	TRBV5-8	few	CASSLDGSGANVLTF	TGTGCCAGCAGCTTGGACGGCTCTGGGGCCAACGTCCTGACTTTC
TRBJ1-1	TRBD1	TRBV18	.	CASSIKQGASTEAFF	TGTGCCAGCTCGATCAAACAGGGGGCCTCCACTGAAGCTTTCTTT
TRBJ2-1	TRBD2	TRBV5-1	.	CASRQTSGGNEQFF	TGCGCCAGCAGGCAAACTAGCGGGGGTAATGAGCAGTTCTTC
TRBJ1-4	.	TRBV4-1	.	CASSQVEVLGYEKLFF	TGCGCCAGCAGCCAAGTCGAGGTATTGGGTTATGAAAAACTGTTTTTT
TRBJ2-7	TRBD1	TRBV9	.	CASSVGQGVSYEQYF	TGTGCCAGCAGCGTAGGACAGGGTGTATCCTACGAGCAGTACTTC
TRBJ1-3	.	TRBV5-1	.	CASSPDAGSSGNTIYF	TGCGCCAGCAGCCCCGATGCGGGAAGCTCTGGAAACACCATATATTTT
TRBJ2-5	.	TRBV9	.	CASSLGLNQETQYF	TGTGCCAGCAGCCTGGGACTTAACCAAGAGACCCAGTACTTC
TRBJ1-6	.	TRBV7-2	.	CASSLGQLGNSPLHF	TGTGCCAGCAGCTTAGGACAGCTCGGCAATTCACCCCTCCACTTT
TRBJ2-1	TRBD1	TRBV30	once	CAWSEGQEPYNEQFF	TGTGCCTGGAGTGAGGGACAGGAGCCTTACAATGAGCAGTTCTTC
TRBJ2-1	.	TRBV15	.	CATSNRVNEQFF	TGTGCCACCAGCAACAGGGTCAATGAGCAGTTCTTC
TRBJ1-2	.	TRBV19	.	CASKRGGAYGYTF	TGTGCCAGTAAGAGGGGAGGGGCCTATGGCTACACCTTC
TRBJ1-1	TRBD1	TRBV6-5	.	CASSWDRGTTEAFF	TGTGCCAGCAGTTGGGACAGGGGCACTACTGAAGCTTTCTTT
TRBJ2-5	TRBD2	TRBV15	.	CATSRDLAGGPQETQYF	TGTGCCACCAGCAGAGATCTAGCGGGAGGGCCGCAAGAGACCCAGTACTTC
TRBJ1-1	.	TRBV28	.	CASSLPKNTEAFF	TGTGCCAGCAGTTTACCAAAGAACACTGAAGCTTTCTTT
TRBJ2-4	.	TRBV6-1	.	CASSLATLAKNIQYF	TGTGCCAGCAGTTTAGCGACCCTAGCCAAAAACATTCAGTACTTC
TRBJ1-3	TRBD1	TRBV28	.	CASGGTATSGNTIYF	TGTGCCAGCGGGGGGACAGCAACCTCTGGAAACACCATATATTTT
TRBJ1-4	.	TRBV9	.	CASSGGGKLFF	TGTGCCAGCAGCGGGGGAGGAAAACTGTTTTTT
TRBJ1-4	.	TRBV6-5	.	CASSQGETGAEKLFF	TGTGCCAGCAGCCAAGGCGAGACGGGTGCTGAAAAACTGTTTTTT
TRBJ1-2	TRBD1	TRBV28	.	CASSSGQGPYGYTF	TGTGCCAGCAGTTCGGGACAGGGCCCATATGGCTACACCTTC
TRBJ2-7	TRBD2	TRBV29-1	.	CSVGERERREQYF	TGCAGCGTTGGGGAGCGGGAGCGAAGGGAGCAGTACTTC
TRBJ1-5	TRBD1	TRBV9	once	CASSAGTESNQPQHF	TGTGCCAGCAGCGCCGGGACAGAGAGCAATCAGCCCCAGCATTTT
TRBJ2-4	.	TRBV28	.	CASSLAGIQYF	TGTGCCAGCAGTTTAGCGGGGATTCAGTACTTC
TRBJ2-1	.	TRBV7-2	.	CASSLGGSEPYNEQFF	TGTGCCAGCAGCTTAGGCGGCTCAGAGCCCTACAATGAGCAGTTCTTC
TRBJ1-2	TRBD1	TRBV7-2	once	CASSLAWDSHYGYTF	TGTGCCAGCAGCTTAGCATGGGACAGCCACTATGGCTACACCTTC
TRBJ2-1	TRBD2	TRBV12-5	.	CASGSEDRTSGDNEQFF	TGTGCTAGTGGTTCTGAGGACAGGACTAGCGGAGACAATGAGCAGTTCTTC